These 6 T cell receptor beta chains originate from one sample sequenced in a study of T cell responses to AZD1222 COVID-19 vaccine. Generated by immunoSEQ multiplex PCR, the TCRdb table keeps only in-frame clones and is missing some. The table records just under 90,000 clones, approximately 86% of them present only once. This sample comprised peripheral blood, obtained on day 0 of AZD1222 vaccination. Every receptor here comes from an adult in good health.

The CDR3 region is CSASLAGDFYNEQFF. Here the CDR3 DNA reads TGCAGTGCTAGTCTAGCGGGAGATTTCTACAATGAGCAGTTCTTC. The chain links TRBV20-1 to TRBJ2-1; 10 bases line up with TRBD2. CDR3 length: 15 amino acids. V lost 3 bases, J lost 3 bases, and 5 bases stayed unmatched. Germline CDR1 and CDR2: DFQATT and SNEGSKA (reference sequence).

The chain employs TRBV5-1 and TRBJ2-5, with 7 bases aligning to TRBD1. Germline values: CDR1 SGHRS, CDR2 YFSETQ. The CDR3 is 19 amino acids. Trimming took 2 bases from V and 1 from J; bases not matched to a gene: 17. CDR3 amino acids: CASSFYPGTDLAAQETQYF. CDR3 coding DNA: TGCGCCAGCAGCTTCTACCCCGGGACAGATCTGGCGGCCCAAGAGACCCAGTACTTC.

The chain is built from TRBV19 and TRBJ2-1; D is ambiguous. Per the germline V gene, CDR1 is LNHDA and CDR2 is SQIVND (reference sequence). Deletions cut 3 bases from V and 13 bases from J, with 19 bases between. The CDR3 consists of 14 residues. The DNA of the CDR3 is TGTGCCAGTAGTATGGCCACCCAGTTCTTCAGACAGTTCTTC. It codes for CASSMATQFFRQFF. Combining the CDR3 with reference TRBV19 and TRBJ2-1 gives the whole variable domain DGGITQSPKYLFRKEGQNVTLSCEQNLNHDAMYWYRQDPGQGLRLIYYSQIVNDFQKGDIAEGYSVSREKKESFPLTVTSAQKNPTAFYLCASSMATQFFRQFFGPGTRLTVL.

This chain connects TRBV29-1 to TRBJ2-2, with 8 bases matching TRBD2. Trimming at V came to 4 bases and at J to 9 bases, leaving 7 bases not matched to a gene. Germline V gene sequence: CDR1 SQVTM, CDR2 ANQGSEA. This CDR3 has 13 amino acids. Written as DNA, the CDR3 is TGCAGCGTTGGCGCCTCGGGAGGGCGGGAGCTGTTTTTT. Protein sequence: CSVGASGGRELFF.

This clone was seen only a few times. This sample also contains other DNA sequences that code for the same CDR3. The chain has TRBV27 and TRBJ1-5; D unclear. The CDR3 length is 14 residues. V was shortened by 5 bases and J by 3 bases, with 11 bases between the two germline ends. The germline CDR1 and CDR2 sequences are MNHEY and SMNVEV (reference sequence). The CDR3 nucleotides read TGTGCCAGCAGTCCAAACAGCTCCAATCAGCCCCAGCATTTT. Translating it yields CASSPNSSNQPQHF.

The chain is built from TRBV27 and TRBJ1-5, with D perhaps matching TRBD1 (5 bases). Germline assignment: CDR1 MNHEY and CDR2 SMNVEV (reference sequence). This CDR3 is built from 13 residues. The ends were cut back, 5 bases at V and 2 bases at J, with 7 bases in the middle. The CDR3 loop is CASSRGGNQPQHF. CDR3 in DNA: TGTGCCAGCAGTCGAGGGGGCAATCAGCCCCAGCATTTT.